This T cell receptor (beta chain) originates from a study of Ad26.COV2.S vaccination and SARS-CoV-2 variants. Measured with immunoSEQ multiplex PCR; TCRdb has only the in-frame clones, and not every one. The sample contains some 340,000 clones, roughly 84% of which appear only once. Treatment meaning: some 20 received Ad26.COV2.S at low or high dose, single or two shots; roughly five received placebo; per-sample allocation not given. The investigators took samples on day 63 after the first vaccine or placebo injection. This CDR3 contains 13 residues. In germline, CDR1 is MNHEY, CDR2 SVGEGT. The germline V and J ends were trimmed by 3 bases and 6 bases, with 8 bases remaining between them. Findings of the study overall: Researchers cautioned that TCR breadth and depth analyses may have underestimated total T cell responses.

Worth noting for this clone: The antigen is unknown.

The receptor comes from a person between 18 and 65 years old who received the Ad26.COV2.S COVID-19 vaccine or a placebo. The material sequenced was peripheral blood, taken in a trial of Ad26.COV2.S vaccine versus placebo. The chain joins TRBV6-2 or TRBV6-3 to TRBJ2-2; no firm D call. CDR3 residues: CASSYLVSGELFF. CDR3 DNA sequence: TGTGCCAGCAGTTATTTGGTGTCCGGGGAGCTGTTTTTT.